This entry lists 28 T cell receptor beta chains sequenced from one sample in a study of Graves' ophthalmopathy and Graves' hyperthyroidism. The authors amplified TCR beta CDR3 regions, and they did so from RNA transcripts for repertoire sequencing. Amplification began with first-round RT-PCR using HTBI primers, then second-round multiplex PCR was performed. TCRdb re-derived calls from the multiplex PCR reads in MiXCR, one entry per CDR3 protein. The profile covers roughly 700,000 distinct CDR3 sequences, with 40% appearing a single time and 44% taken by the ten largest. The sequencing sample was made of peripheral blood. These receptors originate from an adult man with Graves' ophthalmopathy.

V gene TRBV20-1 combines with J gene TRBJ1-2; 8 nucleotides match TRBD1. This CDR3 has 14 amino acids. Germline-derived CDR1 and CDR2 are DFQATT and SNEGSKA (reference sequence). With V trimmed by 3 bases and J by 8 bases, 11 bases remained unmatched. CDR3 nucleotide sequence: TGCAGTGCTAGTAGACAGGGGAGCGCCTACGGCTACACCTTC. This gives the protein CSASRQGSAYGYTF.

The V and J genes are TRBV7-2 and TRBJ1-3, with no clear D. This CDR3 contains 16 residues. Trimming removed 1 base at V and 3 bases at J, with 13 bases between. CDR1 and CDR2 from the germline V gene are SGHTA and FQGNSA. The CDR3 region is CASSLVGGLYGNTIYF. In nucleotides, the CDR3 is TGTGCCAGCAGCTTAGTCGGTGGCCTCTATGGAAACACCATATATTTT. The variable domain in full, completed from reference TRBV7-2 and TRBJ1-3, reads GAGVSQSPSNKVTEKGKDVELRCDPISGHTALYWYRQSLGQGLEFLIYFQGNSAPDKSGLPSDRFSAERTGGSVSTLTIQRTQQEDSAVYLCASSLVGGLYGNTIYFGEGSWLTVV.

In its sample, this clonotype was seen a few times. V is TRBV6-1 and J is TRBJ2-5, with 8 bases identical to TRBD1. J was trimmed by 5 bases and V by 6 bases; bases with no gene match: 14. The CDR3 spans 16 residues. Germline loops: CDR1 MNHNS, CDR2 SASEGT. The DNA for the CDR3 is TGTGCCAGCAGGCCCCTGGACAGGGTCGTTAAGGAGACCCAGTACTTC. Translated, it gives CASRPLDRVVKETQYF.

This clonotype was observed at least ten times. The V call is TRBV10-2, the J call TRBJ1-2, with D tentatively TRBD1 (5 bases). CDR1 is WSHSY, CDR2 SAAADI, per germline. The length of the CDR3 is 15 residues. Trimming pared 0 bases from V and 8 bases from J, leaving 16 bases between. The DNA of the CDR3 is TGCGCCAGCAGTGAGTCATGGGGCAGGGCGAAAGGCTACACCTTC. Its protein product is CASSESWGRAKGYTF.

CDR3 coding DNA: TGTGCCAGCAGCTTATGGGAGTCTGATACCGGGGAGCTGTTTTTT. This sequence encodes CASSLWESDTGELFF. This chain connects TRBV13 to TRBJ2-2, with D perhaps matching TRBD2 (5 bases). The CDR3 totals 15 residues. V was clipped by 2 bases and J by 5 bases, with 12 bases between them. Germline CDR1 PRHDT, CDR2 FYEKMQ (reference sequence).

The table lists this clonotype with a few counts. The chain combines TRBV7-9 with TRBJ2-2; 8 bases align to TRBD1. CDR3 length equals 15 residues. The V and J ends lost 1 base and 6 bases, in that order; junction bases with no gene match: 4. The germline V gene has CDR1 SEHNR and CDR2 FQNEAQ (reference sequence). For the CDR3, the DNA is TGTGCCAGCAGCTTAGTGCAGGGGGCCTCCGGGGAGCTGTTTTTT. Protein product: CASSLVQGASGELFF.

This clonotype was seen a handful of times. The chain recombines TRBV11-2 with TRBJ2-7; TRBD1 matches at 11 bases. With V trimmed by 1 base and J by 4 bases, 9 bases remained unmatched. In germline, CDR1 is SGHAT, CDR2 FQNNGV. This CDR3 has 17 amino acids. The CDR3 spells CASSLGGTGGLAYEQYF. In DNA, the CDR3 is TGTGCCAGCAGCTTAGGGGGGACAGGGGGACTAGCTTACGAGCAGTACTTC.

Many counts were recorded for this clonotype. The rearrangement links TRBV9 to TRBJ2-6; D not resolved. CDR3 length: 13 residues. CDR1 SGDLS and CDR2 YYNGEE come from the germline V gene. The V end lost 7 bases, the J end lost 2 bases, and 7 bases lay between the germline ends. The chain's CDR3 is CASGPPGANVLTF. DNA for the CDR3: TGTGCCAGCGGGCCACCTGGGGCCAACGTCCTGACTTTC.

This clonotype was observed a handful of times. The chain carries TRBV7-3 and TRBJ2-2; 7 bases align to TRBD1. Losses at the gene ends were 4 bases for V and 2 bases for J; bases not matched to a gene: 10. CDR3 length equals 17 residues. Germline V CDR1 and CDR2: SGHTA, FQGTGA. The CDR3 region has the DNA TGTGCCAGCAGCTCGCCCATACAGGGGTTAAACACCGGGGAGCTGTTTTTT. It yields the protein CASSSPIQGLNTGELFF.

The chain couples TRBV7-9 to TRBJ2-2, with a weak D call TRBD1 (6 bases). The germline V gene has CDR1 SEHNR and CDR2 FQNEAQ (reference sequence). The CDR3 is made up of 14 amino acids. V shed 6 bases and J shed 5 bases, with 13 bases lying between them. The CDR3 here is CASRHTGSTGELFF. The CDR3 DNA reads TGTGCCAGCAGGCACACAGGGTCGACCGGGGAGCTGTTTTTT.

Only a few counts were recorded for this clonotype. The V call is TRBV7-9, the J call TRBJ2-2; possibly TRBD1 for D (7 bases). The CDR3 has 16 residues. Trimming took 1 base from V and 3 from J, leaving 12 bases between them. Germline V gives CDR1 SEHNR, CDR2 FQNEAQ (reference sequence). CDR3 sequence (DNA): TGTGCCAGCAGCTTAGGACAGGGCGGGGACACCGGGGAGCTGTTTTTT. Protein: CASSLGQGGDTGELFF.

The genes are TRBV25-1 and TRBJ1-2, with unresolved D. The germline V gene encodes CDR1 MGHDK and CDR2 SYGVNS. The CDR3 contains 11 residues. Trimming shortened V by 10 bases and J by 6 bases, and 12 bases separated the two germline ends. The CDR3 region is CATHWFDGYTF. CDR3 sequence (DNA): TGTGCCACCCATTGGTTCGATGGCTACACCTTC.

Ten or more counts support this clonotype. This sequence joins TRBV5-1 and TRBJ1-1; 7 bases fit TRBD1. Trimming took 0 bases from V and 0 from J; bases not matched to a gene: 5. CDR3 length equals 16 residues. Germline CDR1 SGHRS, CDR2 YFSETQ. For the CDR3, the DNA is TGCGCCAGCAGCTTGGCGACAGGGAGGTTGAACACTGAAGCTTTCTTT. Amino acids: CASSLATGRLNTEAFF.

This clonotype was picked up a small number of times. V and J are TRBV7-9 and TRBJ2-7; no reliable D call. Trimming took 6 bases from V and 4 from J, leaving 13 bases between them. There are 13 residues in the CDR3. Germline-derived CDR1 and CDR2 are SEHNR and FQNEAQ (reference sequence). CDR3 sequence reads: CASSYLLAYEQYF. In DNA form, the CDR3 reads TGTGCCAGCAGTTACCTTCTCGCTTACGAGCAGTACTTC.

This clonotype was detected a few times. The genes are TRBV19 and TRBJ2-5, with 7 bases lining up with TRBD2. There are 13 residues in the CDR3. The germline CDR1 and CDR2 sequences are LNHDA and SQIVND (reference sequence). V lost 7 bases, J lost 5 bases, and 7 bases stayed unmatched. CDR3 region: CASMGGGDETQYF. The DNA for the CDR3 is TGTGCCAGTATGGGGGGGGGTGACGAGACCCAGTACTTC.

This chain connects TRBV2 to TRBJ1-2; 8 nucleotides line up with TRBD1. This CDR3 comprises 20 residues. From germline, CDR1 is SNHLY and CDR2 FYNNEI. V shed 4 bases and J 8 bases; nucleotides not matched to a gene: 27. The CDR3 loop reads CASSVFGRGQGLYLVFGYTF. DNA of the CDR3: TGTGCCAGCAGTGTCTTTGGGAGAGGACAGGGATTATATCTGGTTTTCGGCTACACCTTC. The full variable domain, with the rest looked up from reference TRBV2 and TRBJ1-2, is EPEVTQTPSHQVTQMGQEVILRCVPISNHLYFYWYRQILGQKVEFLVSFYNNEISEKSEIFDDQFSVERPDGSNFTLKIRSTKLEDSAMYFCASSVFGRGQGLYLVFGYTFGSGTRLTVV.

V and J are TRBV25-1 and TRBJ2-2, with a possible D match to TRBD2 (5 bases). Per the germline V gene, CDR1 is MGHDK and CDR2 is SYGVNS. The CDR3 has 16 amino acids. Trimming shortened V by 6 bases and J by 1 base, and 15 bases separated the two germline ends. The CDR3 here is CASRVGGGWNTGELFF. The CDR3 region has the DNA TGTGCCAGCAGGGTCGGTGGAGGCTGGAACACCGGGGAGCTGTTTTTT.

The rearrangement uses TRBV5-1 and TRBJ2-5, with D possibly matching TRBD2 (5 bases). The CDR3 is made up of 16 amino acids. Trimming took off 5 bases at V and 2 bases at J, with 19 bases between the two ends. Germline V gives CDR1 SGHRS, CDR2 YFSETQ. The CDR3 is CASRSYSGSLQETQYF. The DNA for the CDR3 is TGCGCCAGCAGGTCATACTCTGGGAGCCTACAAGAGACCCAGTACTTC.

The genes are TRBV19 and TRBJ1-1; the D gene is possibly TRBD1 (5 bases). The length of the CDR3 is 14 residues. With 3 bases removed from V and 5 bases from J, the gap between germline ends came to 13 bases. The germline CDR1 and CDR2 sequences are LNHDA and SQIVND (reference sequence). CDR3 sequence reads: CASSMRGPYTEAFF. The DNA of the CDR3 is TGTGCCAGTAGTATGAGGGGACCGTATACTGAAGCTTTCTTT.

For this clonotype: Just one base apart from a much larger clone, this may be a read error. Without the conserved terminal phenylalanine or tryptophan, this CDR3 likely stems from a read error. This chain joins TRBV7-6 and TRBJ2-7; D unresolved. Germline CDR1 and CDR2: SGHVS and FNYEAQ. The CDR3 spans 14 residues. V was shortened by 0 bases and J by 4 bases, with 10 bases between the two germline ends. CDR3 residues: CASSLAGSGYEQYL. CDR3 in DNA: TGTGCCAGCAGCTTAGCGGGCAGTGGGTACGAGCAGTACCTC.

This clonotype showed up many times. The V and J genes are TRBV29-1 and TRBJ1-2; D not resolved. This CDR3 comprises 15 residues. The germline gives CDR1 SQVTM, CDR2 ANQGSEA. V was cut by 0 bases and J by 2 bases, with 13 bases left in between. The CDR3 DNA is TGCAGCGTTGAAGATCACCGGGAAAGAAACTATGGCTACACCTTC. This sequence encodes CSVEDHRERNYGYTF.

This clonotype was picked up a small number of times. V is TRBV13 and J is TRBJ1-1; no reliable D call. V lost 5 bases to trimming and J lost 6 bases, with 19 bases between them. The germline CDR1 and CDR2 sequences are PRHDT and FYEKMQ (reference sequence). The CDR3 has 15 residues. CDR3 loop: CASSPSGNVVSEAFF. The DNA of the CDR3 is TGTGCCAGCAGCCCGTCTGGGAACGTTGTCTCTGAAGCTTTCTTT.

This chain uses TRBV2 with TRBJ1-2; 7 nucleotides match TRBD1. Trimming at V came to 1 base and at J to 6 bases, leaving 2 bases not matched to a gene. Per the germline V gene, CDR1 is SNHLY and CDR2 is FYNNEI. The CDR3 has 13 amino acids. The CDR3 spells CASSEEGADGYTF. The CDR3 DNA sequence: TGTGCCAGCAGTGAAGAGGGGGCTGATGGCTACACCTTC.

The rearrangement joins TRBV19 to TRBJ1-1; 7 bases align to TRBD1. CDR1 LNHDA and CDR2 SQIVND come from the germline V gene (reference sequence). V lost 7 bases to trimming and J lost 0 bases; unmatched junction nucleotides: 14. The CDR3 loop spans 17 amino acids. CDR3 in DNA: TGTGCCAGTACGAAGATAAGAGACAGGGAAATGAACACTGAAGCTTTCTTT. This codes for CASTKIRDREMNTEAFF.

Ten or more counts support this clonotype. The chain uses TRBV20-1 and TRBJ2-7, with 9 nucleotides matching TRBD2. In germline, CDR1 is DFQATT, CDR2 SNEGSKA (reference sequence). The length of the CDR3 is 14 residues. V was pared by 3 bases and J by 0 bases, with 3 bases of the junction left unmatched. The DNA for the CDR3 is TGCAGTGCTAGTGATAGCGGGAGCTCCTACGAGCAGTACTTC. The encoded protein is CSASDSGSSYEQYF.

The chain links TRBV7-2 to TRBJ1-1; D uncertain. CDR1 is SGHTA, CDR2 FQGNSA, per germline. CDR3 size: 12 residues. The V and J ends lost 7 bases and 4 bases respectively, with 10 bases between them. CDR3 residues: CASTEGFTEAFF. CDR3 bases: TGTGCCAGCACCGAGGGATTCACTGAAGCTTTCTTT.

The chain combines TRBV20-1 with TRBJ1-2; a weak D match, TRBD1 (6 bases). Germline CDR1 reads DFQATT; CDR2 reads SNEGSKA (reference sequence). Trimming removed 6 bases from V and 8 bases from J, with 16 bases in between. The CDR3 is 12 residues long. The CDR3 nucleotides are TGCAGTGCCTACGACAGGAGGACGGGCTACACCTTC. Translated, it gives CSAYDRRTGYTF.

This chain links TRBV20-1 with TRBJ2-7; 7 bases align to TRBD1. V dropped 5 bases and J dropped 5; count of bases not matched to a gene: 15. Looked up from germline, CDR1 is DFQATT and CDR2 is SNEGSKA (reference sequence). The CDR3 loop spans 15 amino acids. The CDR3 coding sequence is TGCAGTGCTCTAGAACTGGGACAGCTTAAAAACGAGCAGTACTTC. The encoded protein is CSALELGQLKNEQYF.